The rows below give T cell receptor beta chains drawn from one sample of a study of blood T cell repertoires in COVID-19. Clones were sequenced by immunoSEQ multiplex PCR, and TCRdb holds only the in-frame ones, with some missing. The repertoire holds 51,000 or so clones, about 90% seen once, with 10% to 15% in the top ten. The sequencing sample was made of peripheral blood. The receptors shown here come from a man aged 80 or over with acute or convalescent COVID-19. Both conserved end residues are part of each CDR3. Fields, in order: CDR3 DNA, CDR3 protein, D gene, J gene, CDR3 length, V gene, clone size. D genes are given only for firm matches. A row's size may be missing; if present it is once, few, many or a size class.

TGTGCCAGCAGCTTGGATTTTCCAGGCTCTGGAAACACCATATATTTT,CASSLDFPGSGNTIYF,.,TRBJ1-3,16,TRBV5-4,.
TGCGCCAGCAGGGGACAGGTGAATTCACCCCTCCACTTT,CASRGQVNSPLHF,TRBD1,TRBJ1-6,13,TRBV10-2,.
TGTGCCAGCAGTGAACGCTCCGGGACAGGGAGGTACAATGAGCAGTTCTTC,CASSERSGTGRYNEQFF,TRBD1,TRBJ2-1,17,TRBV25-1,.
TGCGCCAGCAGTGAGCCGGCAGGTGACGGCTACACCTTC,CASSEPAGDGYTF,.,TRBJ1-2,13,TRBV10-2,once
TGTGCCAGCAGCCCCCAGGGGGAAGGCACTGAAGCTTTCTTT,CASSPQGEGTEAFF,TRBD1,TRBJ1-1,14,TRBV16,.
TGTGCCAGCAGCTTAGTCGGGGGCTCTGGAAACACCATATATTTT,CASSLVGGSGNTIYF,.,TRBJ1-3,15,TRBV11-2,once
TGTGCCAGCAGCTCCCAGACAGGGAGATCTGGAAACACCATATATTTT,CASSSQTGRSGNTIYF,TRBD1,TRBJ1-3,16,TRBV7-9,.
TGTGCCAGTTACGGACAGGGGAGCAATCAGCCCCAGCATTTT,CASYGQGSNQPQHF,TRBD1,TRBJ1-5,14,TRBV28,.
TGCGCCAGCAGCGGGGGGACAGCTAGCACAGATACGCAGTATTTT,CASSGGTASTDTQYF,.,TRBJ2-3,15,TRBV5-1,.
TGTGCCAGCAGCCGGACACCTAACACTGAAGCTTTCTTT,CASSRTPNTEAFF,.,TRBJ1-1,13,TRBV12-3/TRBV12-4,.
TGTGCCAGCAGCTACAGCTCCTATAATTCACCCCTCCACTTT,CASSYSSYNSPLHF,.,TRBJ1-6,14,TRBV7-9,.
TGCGCCAGCAGTGAGTCGATGACGGGAACTGAAGCTTTCTTT,CASSESMTGTEAFF,.,TRBJ1-1,14,TRBV10-1,.
TGTGCCAGCAGCCTCCGAGGTGGGAATGAGCAGTTCTTC,CASSLRGGNEQFF,.,TRBJ2-1,13,TRBV14,.
TGTGCCAGCAGTGCGAGCGGGGTCAGCACCGGGGAGCTGTTTTTT,CASSASGVSTGELFF,TRBD2,TRBJ2-2,15,TRBV6-1,.
TGCGCCAGCAGTAACCCCACCCAGACCGGGGGCACCGGGGAGCTGTTTTTT,CASSNPTQTGGTGELFF,.,TRBJ2-2,17,TRBV5-1,.
TGTGCCAGCAGCTTCTACGGAGACTATGGCTACACCTTC,CASSFYGDYGYTF,.,TRBJ1-2,13,TRBV5-5,.
TGTGCCAGCAGCTTTCCCGTCAGGCATCAGCCCCAGCATTTT,CASSFPVRHQPQHF,.,TRBJ1-5,14,TRBV5-8,.
TGTGCCAGCTCACTGGGACAGCGTGACTACGAGCAGTACTTC,CASSLGQRDYEQYF,TRBD1,TRBJ2-7,14,TRBV18,.
TGTGCCAGCAGCTTTGCTAGCTCCTATAATTCACCCCTCCACTTT,CASSFASSYNSPLHF,.,TRBJ1-6,15,TRBV5-5,.
TGCGCCAGCGGGGAGAACATGAACACTGAAGCTTTCTTT,CASGENMNTEAFF,.,TRBJ1-1,13,TRBV5-1,once
TGTGCCAGCAGTCGACAGGGGGGTTCACCCCTCCACTTT,CASSRQGGSPLHF,TRBD1,TRBJ1-6,13,TRBV6-5,.
TGTGCCATCAGTGAGTCGACAGGGGCGTACACCGGGGAGCTGTTTTTT,CAISESTGAYTGELFF,TRBD1,TRBJ2-2,16,TRBV10-3,.
TGCGCCAGCAGCCCGGGACAGACCAACTATGGCTACACCTTC,CASSPGQTNYGYTF,TRBD1,TRBJ1-2,14,TRBV5-1,.
TGTGCCAGCAGGAGAGGGTACGAGCAGTACTTC,CASRRGYEQYF,.,TRBJ2-7,11,TRBV12-3/TRBV12-4,.
TGTGCCAGTAGCGCAACTAGCGGGGGAATATTCGACAATGAGCAGTTCTTC,CASSATSGGIFDNEQFF,TRBD2,TRBJ2-1,17,TRBV19,.
TGTGCCAGCAGCCCCTCCCTATTTCGCGGGATAAGCCCCTTGAACACTGAAGCTTTCTTT,CASSPSLFRGISPLNTEAFF,.,TRBJ1-1,20,TRBV3-1/TRBV3-2,.
TGTGCCAGCAGTGTCCCGGGACAGAAGAACTACGAGCAGTACTTC,CASSVPGQKNYEQYF,TRBD1,TRBJ2-7,15,TRBV2,.
TGCGCCAGCAGCTTGGCCCCTAGCAGGGACAGCAACGAGCAGTACTTC,CASSLAPSRDSNEQYF,TRBD1,TRBJ2-7,16,TRBV5-1,.
TGTGCCAGCAGCTTGGCGTCGAGCAATCAGCCCCAGCATTTT,CASSLASSNQPQHF,.,TRBJ1-5,14,TRBV5-6,.
TGTGCCAGCAGTGCGACAGGATCTAACACTGAAGCTTTCTTT,CASSATGSNTEAFF,.,TRBJ1-1,14,TRBV3-1/TRBV3-2,.
TGTGCCAGCAGTCCAGGGTGGGGACAGGGGGGAGACACTGAAGCTTTCTTT,CASSPGWGQGGDTEAFF,TRBD1,TRBJ1-1,17,TRBV7-9,.
TGTGCCAGCAGTGGAATCGGGACTAGCGGGGGCCTACTCTACAATGAGCAGTTCTTC,CASSGIGTSGGLLYNEQFF,TRBD2,TRBJ2-1,19,TRBV2,.
TGCGCCAGCAGCTTGAGGGTGACAGGGGATTCACCCCTCCACTTT,CASSLRVTGDSPLHF,TRBD1,TRBJ1-6,15,TRBV5-1,.
TGTGCCAGCAGCTCGGGACTAGCGGGAGAGATCCAGTACTTC,CASSSGLAGEIQYF,TRBD2,TRBJ2-5,14,TRBV5-6,.
TGTGCCAGCAGTTTGCGTGCCTACAATGAGCAGTTCTTC,CASSLRAYNEQFF,.,TRBJ2-1,13,TRBV27,.
TGCGCCAGCAGCCGGGTGGGGCCTCAAGAGACCCAGTACTTC,CASSRVGPQETQYF,.,TRBJ2-5,14,TRBV5-1,.
TGTGCCAGCAGCTTAGGGGGACAGGGGAACTATGGCTACACCTTC,CASSLGGQGNYGYTF,TRBD1,TRBJ1-2,15,TRBV7-2,.
TGCAGCGTTCGGACTAGCAGTACCGGGGAGCTGTTTTTT,CSVRTSSTGELFF,TRBD2,TRBJ2-2,13,TRBV29-1,once
TGTGCCAGCAGTGAAGAGACAGAATACAATGAGCAGTTCTTC,CASSEETEYNEQFF,.,TRBJ2-1,14,TRBV6-1,.
TGCGCCAGCAGCTTGAGCAGGGGCTATGGCTACACCTTC,CASSLSRGYGYTF,.,TRBJ1-2,13,TRBV5-1,.
TGCGCCAGCAGCTCAGGACAGGCCCCCTTGGTCCTCCACTTT,CASSSGQAPLVLHF,TRBD1,TRBJ1-6,14,TRBV5-1,.
TGTGCCGGGCGAGGTCAGGGGGGCACTGAAGCTTTCTTT,CAGRGQGGTEAFF,TRBD1,TRBJ1-1,13,TRBV18,.